This TCR beta chain was sequenced in a study of blood T cells in healthy people across ages. A second PCR of about 7 to 11 cycles used a sample-barcoded 5' primer and a J-beta primer mix. MiXCR, applied by TCRdb to the 5' RACE reads, yields one record per CDR3 protein. The sample holds about 700,000 distinct CDR3 sequences, about a third seen once. Unmatched junction bases numbered 3, after V lost 1 base and J lost 1 base. The CDR3 spans 15 residues. The germline CDR1 and CDR2 sequences are SGHRS and YFSETQ. The source of this sequence is an elderly woman in good health. The rearrangement links TRBV5-1 to TRBJ1-1; TRBD1 matches 8 bases. Sequenced input: blood. As DNA, the CDR3 is TGCGCCAGCAGCTTGCGGACAGGGCAGAACACTGAAGCTTTCTTT. Its translation is CASSLRTGQNTEAFF.